This passage covers 30 T cell receptor beta chains from one sample sequenced in a study of cytomegalovirus exposure and HLA in healthy donors (dated by TCRdb to about 2017). Receptors were amplified or captured by the immunoSEQ multiplex PCR assay. For the multiplex PCR, a mixture combining 60 forward primers for TCR Vbeta segments and 13 reverse primers for TCR Jbeta segments was used. TCRdb carries this immuneACCESS record with in-frame sequences only. Its versions omit some clonotypes, under half of them owing to an unresolved V gene in the studies checked, with the rest unexplained. Within this sample are 250,000 or so clones, with approximately 91% of them counted one time only. Of the sample, about 1.7% is held by the ten largest clones. Sequencing was done on a sample of PBMCs. These receptors were taken from a girl aged 2-9 years in good health and CMV-seronegative.

The chain couples TRBV5-4 to TRBJ2-7, with TRBD1 identical over 10 bases. With the DNA end fitting TRBJ2-1 better, the J assignment may be wrong. The CDR3 contains 15 residues. Germline CDR1 reads SGHNT; CDR2 reads YYREEE (reference sequence). CDR3 region: CASVSRDRGYNEQFF. CDR3 nucleotide sequence: TGTGCCAGCGTAAGCCGGGACAGGGGATACAATGAGCAGTTCTTC.

V usage is TRBV18 and J usage is TRBJ2-2; 9 bases fit TRBD2. The germline V gene has CDR1 KGHSH and CDR2 LQKENI. This CDR3 has 16 amino acids. J lost 4 bases, V lost 1 base, and 4 bases had no gene match. The CDR3 here is CASSPQGSGSTGELFF. In DNA, the CDR3 is TGTGCCAGCTCACCACAGGGTAGCGGGAGCACCGGGGAGCTGTTTTTT.

This rearrangement joins TRBV18 to TRBJ2-7; 12 nucleotides line up with TRBD1. This CDR3 is built from 14 residues. Germline V gene sequence: CDR1 KGHSH, CDR2 LQKENI. V trimming: 5 bases; J trimming: 7 bases; junction bases outside the gene matches: 6. This CDR3 reads CASSLGQGAKEQYF. The CDR3 nucleotides read TGTGCCAGCTCATTGGGACAGGGGGCAAAAGAGCAGTACTTC.

The genes are TRBV4-1 and TRBJ1-2, with D hard to call. The CDR3 extends over 14 amino acids. Germline V gives CDR1 MGHRA, CDR2 YSYEKL. The germline V and J ends were trimmed by 1 base and 6 bases, with 12 bases remaining between them. CDR3 amino acids: CASSQGWQINGYTF. The CDR3 DNA follows: TGCGCCAGCAGCCAAGGATGGCAGATAAATGGCTACACCTTC.

This chain links TRBV5-1 with TRBJ2-3, with 8 bases matching TRBD2. This CDR3 spans 16 amino acids. Trimming at V came to 1 base and at J to 0 bases, leaving 4 bases not matched to a gene. CDR1 and CDR2 from the germline V gene are SGHRS and YFSETQ. The CDR3 sequence: CASSLQRGPSTDTQYF. CDR3 bases: TGCGCCAGCAGCTTGCAGCGGGGGCCTAGCACAGATACGCAGTATTTT.

CDR3 nucleotides: TGTGCCAGCAGCTCTACAGGGTATGGCTACACCTTC. Translation: CASSSTGYGYTF. J is TRBJ1-2 and V is TRBV11-2; possibly TRBD1 for D (6 bases). CDR1 and CDR2 from the germline V gene are SGHAT and FQNNGV. The V and J ends lost 4 bases and 5 bases respectively, with 8 bases between them. The CDR3 is made up of 12 amino acids.

This clone was observed a few times. The V call is TRBV28, the J call TRBJ1-1; maybe TRBD1 (6 bases). V lost 4 bases and J 6 bases, leaving 9 bases between the germline ends. Germline CDR1 and CDR2: MDHEN and SYDVKM. The length of the CDR3 is 12 residues. The CDR3 nucleotides read TGTGCCAGCAGTTCCGGACAGTCTGAAGCTTTCTTT. It is translated as CASSSGQSEAFF.

This rearrangement joins TRBV30 to TRBJ1-2, with D maybe TRBD1 (5 bases). V lost 4 bases to trimming and J lost 8 bases, with 14 bases between them. Germline V gene sequence: CDR1 GTSNPN, CDR2 SVGIG (reference sequence). The CDR3 length is 12 residues. The DNA of the CDR3 is TGTGCCTGGACCCCTTGGGGGGAAGGCTACACCTTC. Translating gives CAWTPWGEGYTF.

This clone was found once. The rearrangement links TRBV29-1 to TRBJ2-3; tentatively, D is TRBD2 (6 bases). V was clipped by 4 bases and J by 5 bases, with 16 bases between them. The germline V gene encodes CDR1 SQVTM and CDR2 ANQGSEA. The CDR3 has 14 residues. The CDR3 nucleotides read TGCAGCGTTGTGTCCGGGCGGGGATTAGATACGCAGTATTTT. Residues: CSVVSGRGLDTQYF.

V is TRBV19 and J is TRBJ1-5, with 7 bases fitting TRBD1. CDR3 size: 17 residues. With V trimmed by 7 bases and J by 4 bases, 16 bases remained unmatched. From germline, CDR1 is LNHDA and CDR2 SQIVND (reference sequence). CDR3 nucleotides: TGTGCCAGTACCGGTGGGACAGTCCTTGTGGAGAATCAGCCCCAGCATTTT. This codes for CASTGGTVLVENQPQHF.

The V call is TRBV4-1, the J call TRBJ2-7; 7 nucleotides agree with TRBD2. There are 14 residues in the CDR3. Unmatched junction bases numbered 6, after V lost 0 bases and J lost 7 bases. The germline gives CDR1 MGHRA, CDR2 YSYEKL. The CDR3, as DNA: TGCGCCAGCAGCCAAGATGGGAGGGTGGCGGAGCAGTACTTC. Protein product: CASSQDGRVAEQYF.

The V call is TRBV19, the J call TRBJ1-1; 7 nucleotides align to TRBD1. Germline CDR1 is LNHDA and CDR2 is SQIVND (reference sequence). V gave up 7 bases and J gave up 6 bases; unmatched junction bases: 14. This CDR3 comprises 15 residues. DNA of the CDR3: TGTGCCAGTACTACCAGGGGGAAGGGAAGTGCTGAAGCTTTCTTT. Amino acid sequence: CASTTRGKGSAEAFF.

This sequence joins TRBV7-2 and TRBJ2-7, with 9 bases fitting TRBD2. V shed 5 bases, J shed 2 bases, and the junction held 10 bases outside the gene matches. From germline, CDR1 is SGHTA and CDR2 FQGNSA. The CDR3 covers 16 residues. The CDR3 spells CASSPAGGAQPYEQYF. DNA for the CDR3: TGTGCCAGCAGCCCCGCGGGGGGGGCGCAGCCCTACGAGCAGTACTTC.

About this clone itself: The same CDR3 is also encoded by other DNA sequences in this sample. The V gene is TRBV30, the J gene TRBJ1-5; no reliable D call. Germline assignment: CDR1 GTSNPN and CDR2 SVGIG (reference sequence). Trimming cost V 3 bases and J 3 bases, with 12 bases left between them. The CDR3 spans 14 residues. CDR3 in DNA: TGTGCCTGGAGAAGTGCGGATTTCAATCAGCCCCAGCATTTT. The encoded protein is CAWRSADFNQPQHF.

The genes are TRBV7-8 and TRBJ2-5; 8 positions agree with TRBD2. The J segment lost 5 bases and the V segment lost 1 base, leaving 9 bases of the junction unmatched. The CDR3 runs 16 residues. Germline V CDR1 and CDR2: SGHVS, FQNEAQ. This chain's CDR3 is CASSLEAGAGRETQYF. DNA for the CDR3: TGTGCCAGCAGCTTAGAAGCGGGGGCTGGCAGGGAGACCCAGTACTTC.

The J gene is TRBJ1-1, the V gene TRBV5-1; TRBD1 matches at 7 bases. V lost 4 bases, J lost 11 bases, and 11 bases stayed unmatched. Germline CDR1 SGHRS, CDR2 YFSETQ. This CDR3 contains 13 residues. CDR3 amino acids: CASSETGTLHAFF. DNA for the CDR3: TGCGCCAGCAGCGAGACAGGGACTTTGCATGCTTTCTTT.

The V gene is TRBV7-3, the J gene TRBJ1-1; maybe TRBD1 (5 bases). CDR3 size: 14 residues. Germline V gene lookup returns CDR1 SGHTA and CDR2 FQGTGA. Trimming left V 5 bases short and J 5 bases short, with 15 bases between. CDR3 sequence: CASSPQGSQTEAFF. The CDR3 DNA reads TGTGCCAGCAGCCCCCAGGGATCGCAGACTGAAGCTTTCTTT.

The chain combines TRBV11-2 with TRBJ2-2; 13 nucleotides match TRBD2. V shed 4 bases, J shed 3 bases, and the junction held 5 bases outside the gene matches. CDR1 and CDR2 (germline): SGHAT, FQNNGV. The CDR3 length is 17 residues. CDR3 coding DNA: TGTGCCAGCAGCTCGCCGACTAGCGGGAGGTACACCGGGGAGCTGTTTTTT. Protein: CASSSPTSGRYTGELFF.

This rearrangement joins TRBV27 to TRBJ2-6, with D unresolved. CDR1 and CDR2 (germline): MNHEY, SMNVEV (reference sequence). V lost 4 bases to trimming and J lost 0 bases, with 4 bases between them. This CDR3 has 14 amino acids. The CDR3 bases are TGTGCCAGCAGTTACAGCTCTGGGGCCAACGTCCTGACTTTC. Its translation: CASSYSSGANVLTF.

The rearrangement links TRBV19 to TRBJ1-3, with D unresolved. In germline, CDR1 is LNHDA, CDR2 SQIVND (reference sequence). The CDR3 sequence is 13 residues long. Trimming removed 5 bases at V and 0 bases at J, with 5 bases between. CDR3 protein: CASSPLSGNTIYF. CDR3 in DNA: TGTGCCAGTAGTCCACTCTCTGGAAACACCATATATTTT.

The CDR3 spells CASSLGQGPSEQYF. CDR3 nucleotide sequence: TGTGCCAGCAGCTTGGGACAGGGCCCCTCCGAGCAGTACTTC. The chain couples TRBV5-6 to TRBJ2-7; TRBD1 matches 7 bases. This CDR3 has 14 amino acids. The ends lost 0 bases at V and 6 bases at J; junction bases unmatched: 6. CDR1 and CDR2 (germline): SGHDT, YYEEEE.

The chain recombines TRBV5-1 with TRBJ1-6; the D gene is possibly TRBD1 (6 bases). Trimming shortened V by 9 bases and J by 3 bases, and 10 bases separated the two germline ends. CDR1 is SGHRS, CDR2 YFSETQ, per germline. The CDR3 loop spans 13 amino acids. The CDR3 DNA follows: TGCGCCACACAGGGTGACTATAATTCACCCCTCCACTTT. This translates into CATQGDYNSPLHF.

This rearrangement joins TRBV10-3 to TRBJ1-2, with TRBD1 matching over 9 bases. This CDR3 contains 15 residues. The J segment lost 5 bases and the V segment lost 4 bases, leaving 8 bases of the junction unmatched. The germline V gene has CDR1 ENHRY and CDR2 SYGVKD. CDR3 sequence reads: CAISVTGGPNYGYTF. The DNA for the CDR3 is TGTGCCATCAGTGTCACAGGGGGCCCCAATTATGGCTACACCTTC.

On this clone itself: The sample contains more than one DNA sequence encoding this CDR3. The chain carries TRBV5-1 and TRBJ2-3, with unresolved D. Germline loops: CDR1 SGHRS, CDR2 YFSETQ. This CDR3 is 14 amino acids long. The V and J ends lost 0 bases and 0 bases respectively, with 5 bases between them. CDR3 bases: TGCGCCAGCAGCTTGGGGAGAAGCACAGATACGCAGTATTTT. Translation: CASSLGRSTDTQYF.

A single count supports this clone. The chain couples TRBV7-2 to TRBJ1-3, with D perhaps TRBD1 (5 bases). V dropped 1 base and J dropped 2 bases, with 12 bases sitting between them. The length of the CDR3 is 16 residues. CDR1 and CDR2 (germline): SGHTA, FQGNSA. The CDR3 sequence: CASSLVFQGTGNTIYF. CDR3 DNA sequence: TGTGCCAGCAGCTTAGTTTTCCAGGGTACTGGAAACACCATATATTTT.

The chain uses TRBV25-1 and TRBJ1-1, with 7 positions matching TRBD1. V trimming: 7 bases; J trimming: 0 bases; junction bases outside the gene matches: 5. The CDR3 loop spans 14 amino acids. From germline, CDR1 is MGHDK and CDR2 SYGVNS. CDR3 coding DNA: TGTGCCAGCACCAGACAGGGAATGAACACTGAAGCTTTCTTT. Protein: CASTRQGMNTEAFF.

This sequence joins TRBV27 and TRBJ1-2; possible D gene TRBD1, 5 bases. Trimming stripped 5 bases from V and 5 bases from J, with 6 bases between. CDR3 length: 11 residues. The germline CDR1 and CDR2 sequences are MNHEY and SMNVEV (reference sequence). The DNA for the CDR3 is TGTGCCAGCAGTCCAGGGTATGGCTACACCTTC. As protein: CASSPGYGYTF.

The V gene is TRBV6-6, the J gene TRBJ1-3; a weak D match, TRBD1 (5 bases). From germline, CDR1 is MNHNY and CDR2 SVGAGI (reference sequence). The CDR3 covers 15 residues. V was shortened by 5 bases and J by 4 bases, with 15 bases between the two germline ends. The CDR3 loop reads CASSATGVGGNTIYF. The CDR3 coding sequence is TGTGCCAGCAGTGCTACGGGGGTTGGCGGAAACACCATATATTTT.

As concerns this clone: Other DNA sequences of this sample code for an identical CDR3. V and J are TRBV29-1 and TRBJ1-1; 8 positions agree with TRBD1. The CDR3 spans 13 residues. Germline V gives CDR1 SQVTM, CDR2 ANQGSEA. The CDR3 DNA sequence: TGCAGTGTTACCGGACAGGGGAACACTGAAGCTTTCTTT. Amino acids: CSVTGQGNTEAFF.

This clone was counted a few times. V and J are TRBV7-9 and TRBJ2-5; D not resolved. V dropped 5 bases and J dropped 3 bases, with 13 bases sitting between them. CDR1 is SEHNR and CDR2 is FQNEAQ in the germline V gene (reference sequence). The CDR3 loop spans 14 amino acids. The CDR3 reads CASSLEVREETQYF. CDR3 nucleotide sequence: TGTGCCAGCAGCCTAGAAGTAAGAGAAGAGACCCAGTACTTC.